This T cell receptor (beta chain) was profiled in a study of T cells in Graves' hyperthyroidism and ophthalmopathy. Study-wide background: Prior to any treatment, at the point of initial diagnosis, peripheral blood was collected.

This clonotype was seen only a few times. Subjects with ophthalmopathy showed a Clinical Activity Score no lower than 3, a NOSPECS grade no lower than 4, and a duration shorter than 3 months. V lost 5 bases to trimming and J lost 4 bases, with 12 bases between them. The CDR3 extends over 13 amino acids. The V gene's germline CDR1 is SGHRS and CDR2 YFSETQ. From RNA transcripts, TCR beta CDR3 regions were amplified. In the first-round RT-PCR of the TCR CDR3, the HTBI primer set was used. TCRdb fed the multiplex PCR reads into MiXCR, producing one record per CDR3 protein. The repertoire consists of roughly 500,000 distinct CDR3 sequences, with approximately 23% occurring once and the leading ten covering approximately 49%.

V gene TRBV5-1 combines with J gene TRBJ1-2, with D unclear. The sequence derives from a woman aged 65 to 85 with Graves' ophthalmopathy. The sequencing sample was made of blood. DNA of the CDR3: TGCGCCAGCAGGGTCGGGCAGCTCTATGGCTACACCTTC. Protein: CASRVGQLYGYTF.